This T cell receptor (beta chain) was recovered during a study of blood T cell repertoires in COVID-19. About the research overall: The United States, Italy and Spain were the sources of the acute and convalescent COVID-19 samples.

The germline V gene encodes CDR1 MNHEY and CDR2 SVGEGT. There are 13 residues in the CDR3. The germline V and J ends were trimmed by 0 bases and 10 bases, with 12 bases remaining between them. Methods used by the authors: Nucleated cell counts were estimated from reference gene primer amplification. The table came from immunoSEQ multiplex PCR; TCRdb's copy has only in-frame clones and leaves some out. V and J calls and clone size follow that table, whereas D and trimming were derived from the DNA. The sample consists of 84,000 or so clones, around 81% of them appearing once. This sequence was found in a woman aged 70-85 years with active or convalescent COVID-19. The sample comprised peripheral blood. This chain links TRBV6-2 or TRBV6-3 with TRBJ1-2; maybe TRBD1 (6 bases). The CDR3 nucleotides read TGTGCCAGCAGTTACTCTACAGGACAGCACTACACCTTC. It specifies CASSYSTGQHYTF.